These T cell receptor beta chains were read from a single sample in a study of T cells in Graves' hyperthyroidism and ophthalmopathy. One entry per CDR3 protein results from TCRdb running MiXCR on the multiplex PCR reads. This table has about 640,000 distinct CDR3 sequences, roughly 15% appearing once. Sequenced input: blood. These receptors were taken from a woman aged 45 to 65 with Graves' ophthalmopathy. Both conserved end residues are part of each CDR3. A D gene is named only where the DNA matches it firmly. Some rows mark clone size as missing; the rest say once, few, many or name a class of expanded clone.

V: TRBV28; size: few; D: NA; J: TRBJ1-2; DNA: TGTGCCAGCAGTTTGCGGTCGGGGCCATATGGCTACACCTTC; CDR3: CASSLRSGPYGYTF
V: TRBV28; size: many; D: NA; J: TRBJ2-6; DNA: TGTGCCAGCAGCCTCGCCAGCTTCGGGGCCAACGTCCTGACTTTC; CDR3: CASSLASFGANVLTF
V: TRBV12-5; size: many; D: TRBD1; J: TRBJ2-1; DNA: TGTGCTAGTGGTTTGGTTTTGGGACAGGACCCCTACAATGAGCAGTTCTTC; CDR3: CASGLVLGQDPYNEQFF
V: TRBV9; size: many; D: TRBD1; J: TRBJ2-1; DNA: TGTGCCAGCAGCGTAGGGGGAAGGGGGACAGGGGGCAATGAGCAGTTCTTC; CDR3: CASSVGGRGTGGNEQFF
V: TRBV19; size: NA; D: NA; J: TRBJ2-3; DNA: TGTGCCAGTAGGAGGGCAGGGGTCACAGATACGCAGTATTTT; CDR3: CASRRAGVTDTQYF
V: TRBV19; size: few; D: TRBD1; J: TRBJ2-7; DNA: TGTGCCAGTAGTACGCGGGACAGGGGGTTCGAGCAGTACTTC; CDR3: CASSTRDRGFEQYF
V: TRBV5-6; size: NA; D: NA; J: TRBJ2-1; DNA: TGTGCCAGCAGCTTGAGGCGGAGCTACGAGCAGTTCTTC; CDR3: CASSLRRSYEQFF
V: TRBV6-1; size: few; D: NA; J: TRBJ1-2; DNA: TGTGCCAGCGGCACTTATGGCTACACCTTC; CDR3: CASGTYGYTF
V: TRBV7-2; size: many; D: NA; J: TRBJ2-1; DNA: TGTGCCAGCAGCTTAGGAACAGACAGGGAGGCCAATGAGCAGTTCTTC; CDR3: CASSLGTDREANEQFF
V: TRBV29-1; size: many; D: TRBD1; J: TRBJ1-2; DNA: TGCAGCGTTGAAGATTTTACTGACAGGGGCGGACGCGGCTACACCTTC; CDR3: CSVEDFTDRGGRGYTF
V: TRBV27; size: few; D: NA; J: TRBJ1-6; DNA: TGTGCCAGCAACCTCTACGGTCAGGAATTTCGCGTGAGGGGCTCCTATAATTCACCCCTCCACTTT; CDR3: CASNLYGQEFRVRGSYNSPLHF
V: TRBV11-2; size: many; D: NA; J: TRBJ2-1; DNA: TGTGCCAGCAGGGGAACAGGGAGTATGGTTGAGCAGTTCTTC; CDR3: CASRGTGSMVEQFF
V: TRBV20-1; size: NA; D: TRBD1; J: TRBJ1-5; DNA: TGCAGTGCGGACGGGACAGAACTTAGCAATCAGCCCCAGCATTTT; CDR3: CSADGTELSNQPQHF
V: TRBV6-1; size: many; D: NA; J: TRBJ1-2; DNA: TGTGCCAGCAGTCGTCGGGCAGAAGACTATGGCTACACCTTC; CDR3: CASSRRAEDYGYTF
V: TRBV7-9; size: many; D: NA; J: TRBJ2-1; DNA: TGTGCCAGCAGCTTATCTAGGGGGGAGAGCTCCTACAATGAGCAGTTCTTC; CDR3: CASSLSRGESSYNEQFF
V: TRBV6-1; size: NA; D: NA; J: TRBJ1-2; DNA: TGTGCCAGCAGTGCAACCGGGACGGGAAACTATGGCTACACCTTC; CDR3: CASSATGTGNYGYTF
V: TRBV14; size: NA; D: TRBD1; J: TRBJ1-3; DNA: TGTGCCAGCAGCCAGAGCACAGGGGGCTCTGGAAACACCATATATTTT; CDR3: CASSQSTGGSGNTIYF
V: TRBV5-6; size: many; D: NA; J: TRBJ1-1; DNA: TGTGCCAGCAGCTTCATACAGGAGGAAGCTTTCTTT; CDR3: CASSFIQEEAFF
V: TRBV15; size: many; D: NA; J: TRBJ1-1; DNA: TGTGCCACCAGCAGGCCCGGGACGGAGAACACTGAAGCTTTCTTT; CDR3: CATSRPGTENTEAFF
V: TRBV5-6; size: few; D: NA; J: TRBJ1-2; DNA: TGTGCCAGCAGCGACGAAGGGGGCTATGGCTACACCTTC; CDR3: CASSDEGGYGYTF
V: TRBV29-1; size: many; D: NA; J: TRBJ2-3; DNA: TGCAGCGTTGAAGATGAGGCAGATAGCACAGATACGCAGTATTTT; CDR3: CSVEDEADSTDTQYF
V: TRBV12-3/TRBV12-4; size: many; D: TRBD1; J: TRBJ1-5; DNA: TGTGCCAGCAGTTTTGGCCTAGGGACAGGGTTGAATCAGCCCCAGCATTTT; CDR3: CASSFGLGTGLNQPQHF
V: TRBV7-9; size: NA; D: NA; J: TRBJ2-4; DNA: TGTGCCAGCAGCCCTACTCAGGGGACGTTAGCCAAAAACATTCAGTACTTC; CDR3: CASSPTQGTLAKNIQYF
V: TRBV7-2; size: many; D: NA; J: TRBJ2-5; DNA: TGTGCCAGCAGCTTAGTACCGGTGGAGACCCAGTACTTC; CDR3: CASSLVPVETQYF
V: TRBV6-2/TRBV6-3; size: many; D: TRBD2; J: TRBJ2-2; DNA: TGTGCCAGCAGTTACGGTAGCGGGACACCCTCCGGGGAGCTGTTTTTT; CDR3: CASSYGSGTPSGELFF
V: TRBV12-3/TRBV12-4; size: many; D: NA; J: TRBJ2-5; DNA: TGTGCCAGCAGTTTATTGCAGGGTCAAGAGACCCAGTACTTC; CDR3: CASSLLQGQETQYF
V: TRBV28; size: many; D: NA; J: TRBJ2-5; DNA: TGTGCCAGCAGTTTTAGGGAAACACACAAAGAGACCCAGTACTTC; CDR3: CASSFRETHKETQYF
V: TRBV6-1; size: NA; D: NA; J: TRBJ1-5; DNA: TGTGCCAGCAGTCCTTCGGCAGGGTGGAATCAGCCCCAGCATTTT; CDR3: CASSPSAGWNQPQHF
V: TRBV7-6; size: many; D: TRBD2; J: TRBJ2-7; DNA: TGTGCCAGCAGCCGAGATGAGGTAGCGGGAGCCTACGAGCAGTACTTC; CDR3: CASSRDEVAGAYEQYF
V: TRBV5-1; size: NA; D: TRBD1; J: TRBJ2-2; DNA: TGCGCCAGCAGCTTGATTGTCGGGCAGGGGGCCACCGGGGAGCTGTTTTTT; CDR3: CASSLIVGQGATGELFF
V: TRBV7-2; size: many; D: NA; J: TRBJ2-3; DNA: TGTGCCAGCAGCTTCCCTACTAGCGATACGCAGTATTTT; CDR3: CASSFPTSDTQYF
V: TRBV7-2; size: NA; D: NA; J: TRBJ1-3; DNA: TGTGCCAGCAGCTTAGACCCCCCAGGGTACGGAAACACCATATATTTT; CDR3: CASSLDPPGYGNTIYF
V: TRBV5-8; size: many; D: TRBD2; J: TRBJ2-3; DNA: TGTGCCAGCAGCCCCCTGGCGGGAGGATCAGATACGCAGTATTTT; CDR3: CASSPLAGGSDTQYF
V: TRBV27; size: few; D: NA; J: TRBJ1-3; DNA: TGTGCCAGCAGTTATGGGCCCCGGGACACCATATATTTT; CDR3: CASSYGPRDTIYF
V: TRBV20-1; size: many; D: TRBD2; J: TRBJ2-2; DNA: TGCAGTGCACGGGACAGGGGGTACCAAGGACTAGCGGGAGGGCAGCGAACCGGGGAGCTGTTTTTT; CDR3: CSARDRGYQGLAGGQRTGELFF
V: TRBV7-9; size: many; D: TRBD2; J: TRBJ2-1; DNA: TGTGCCAGCAGCTACCCGCTAGCGGGAGAGATCAATGAGCAGTTCTTC; CDR3: CASSYPLAGEINEQFF
V: TRBV24-1; size: NA; D: TRBD1; J: TRBJ1-5; DNA: TGTGCCACCAGTGATTTGACAGGGGCGAGGAGCAATCAGCCCCAGCATTTT; CDR3: CATSDLTGARSNQPQHF
V: TRBV28; size: many; D: TRBD2; J: TRBJ2-7; DNA: TGTGCCAGCAGTTTCATCCAACGCGGGAGCGACGAGCAGTACTTC; CDR3: CASSFIQRGSDEQYF
V: TRBV5-6; size: NA; D: TRBD1; J: TRBJ1-3; DNA: TGTGCCAGCAGCTTGGTGGGACAGGGAAACACCATATATTTT; CDR3: CASSLVGQGNTIYF
V: TRBV20-1; size: NA; D: TRBD1; J: TRBJ2-7; DNA: TGCAGTGCCGGGACAGGAATCTACGAGCAGTACTTC; CDR3: CSAGTGIYEQYF
V: TRBV9; size: NA; D: NA; J: TRBJ1-2; DNA: TGTGCCAGCAGCGTAGATTTGGGCAGAGATTATGGCTACACCTTC; CDR3: CASSVDLGRDYGYTF
V: TRBV6-1; size: many; D: NA; J: TRBJ1-5; DNA: TGTGCCAGCAGTACAGGGTGGAATCAGCCCCAGCATTTT; CDR3: CASSTGWNQPQHF
V: TRBV6-1; size: few; D: TRBD2; J: TRBJ2-1; DNA: TGTGCCAGCAGTGTTCGGGAGGGCCGTCACAATGAGCAGTTCTTC; CDR3: CASSVREGRHNEQFF
V: TRBV20-1; size: NA; D: NA; J: TRBJ1-5; DNA: TGCAGTGCTAGAGAAAGACGGCCCTATAGCAATCAGCCCCAGCATTTT; CDR3: CSARERRPYSNQPQHF
V: TRBV4-3; size: few; D: TRBD2; J: TRBJ2-2; DNA: TGCGCCAGCAGCCGGCGGAGCGGGAGTGAACCCGGGGAGCTGTTTTTT; CDR3: CASSRRSGSEPGELFF
V: TRBV6-1; size: NA; D: NA; J: TRBJ1-6; DNA: TGTGCCAGCAGCAGAGAGTCCAATTCACCCCTCCACTTT; CDR3: CASSRESNSPLHF
V: TRBV4-1; size: NA; D: TRBD1; J: TRBJ1-1; DNA: TGCGCCAGCAGCGACACAGGGGGTAGCCCTGAAGCTTTCTTT; CDR3: CASSDTGGSPEAFF
V: TRBV12-3/TRBV12-4; size: NA; D: TRBD1; J: TRBJ1-2; DNA: TGTGCCAGCAGTCTCCGGACAGGGCGGTATGGCTACACCTTC; CDR3: CASSLRTGRYGYTF
V: TRBV19; size: NA; D: TRBD1; J: TRBJ1-1; DNA: TGTGCCAGTAGTATCAGGACAGGGATGAACACTGAAGCTTTCTTT; CDR3: CASSIRTGMNTEAFF
V: TRBV4-2; size: few; D: NA; J: TRBJ2-7; DNA: TGTGCCAGCAGCCAAGTGGGGGCTAGCGGTGACTACGAGCAGTACTTC; CDR3: CASSQVGASGDYEQYF